Shown below are 10 T cell receptor beta chains from a single sample sequenced in a study of T cells in Graves' hyperthyroidism and ophthalmopathy. From RNA transcripts, TCR beta CDR3 regions were amplified. The TCR CDR3 was amplified in a first-round RT-PCR using the HTBI primer set. A single record per CDR3 protein comes from TCRdb applying MiXCR to the multiplex PCR reads. The sample holds 650,000 to 800,000 distinct CDR3 sequences, over 40% seen once. Sequencing was done on a sample of peripheral blood or thyroid tissue (not recorded which). The origin of the receptors is an adult man with Graves' disease, either hyperthyroidism or ophthalmopathy (not recorded which).

V gene TRBV10-3 combines with J gene TRBJ1-1; D is possibly TRBD1 (5 bases). V dropped 6 bases and J dropped 11 bases, with 19 bases sitting between them. Germline assignment: CDR1 ENHRY and CDR2 SYGVKD. This CDR3 is built from 13 residues. CDR3 amino acids: CAISYDGAVAAFF. DNA for the CDR3: TGTGCCATCAGCTACGACGGGGCCGTGGCGGCTTTCTTT.

This chain joins TRBV2 and TRBJ1-5; D might be TRBD1 (6 bases). V lost 3 bases and J 4 bases, leaving 10 bases between the germline ends. The germline CDR1 and CDR2 sequences are SNHLY and FYNNEI. The CDR3 extends over 14 amino acids. Here the CDR3 reads CASSDNGQNQPQHF. Here the CDR3 DNA reads TGTGCCAGCAGTGATAATGGACAGAATCAGCCCCAGCATTTT.

For this clonotype: Since a much larger clone is just one base distant, this may be a read error. The gene calls are TRBV29-1 and TRBJ1-1, with D tentatively TRBD1 (5 bases). CDR1 is SQVTM, CDR2 ANQGSEA, per germline. V shed 4 bases and J shed 3 bases, with 21 bases lying between them. The CDR3 has 16 amino acids. CDR3 sequence reads: CSVGGRSIGWDTEAFF. In DNA, the CDR3 is TGCAGCGTTGGGGGCAGGTCGATTGGATGGGACACTGAAGCTTTCTTT.

This clonotype has more than one count but fewer than ten. V gene TRBV2 combines with J gene TRBJ1-2; 10 bases align to TRBD1. Germline lookup yields CDR1 SNHLY and CDR2 FYNNEI. The CDR3 runs to 15 residues. J gave up 2 bases and V 5 bases, and 5 bases lay outside the gene matches. The CDR3 spells CASSTGDRGNYGYTF. For the CDR3, the DNA is TGTGCCAGCAGTACGGGGGACAGGGGAAACTATGGCTACACCTTC.

The V and J genes are TRBV7-2 and TRBJ1-1; D is undetermined. Trimming pared 1 base from V and 10 bases from J, leaving 16 bases between. The CDR3 extends over 14 amino acids. CDR1 SGHTA and CDR2 FQGNSA come from the germline V gene. The CDR3 sequence: CASSLVSGGERAFF. CDR3 in DNA: TGTGCCAGCAGCTTAGTCTCGGGTGGGGAAAGAGCTTTCTTT.

On this clonotype: A read error is likely, as this CDR3 ends without the conserved phenylalanine or tryptophan. It is unclear where the CDR3 begins or ends on the DNA, so no DNA is shown, and the CDR3 is as TCRdb lists it. This chain joins TRBV9 and TRBJ2-7. In germline, CDR1 is SGDLS, CDR2 YYNGEE. The CDR3 sequence runs 8 residues, both termini included. The CDR3 loop is CASSVASS.

This clonotype has a handful of counts. V gene TRBV6-5 combines with J gene TRBJ1-2, with D unclear. Trimming removed 7 bases at V and 6 bases at J, with 15 bases between. The germline CDR1 and CDR2 sequences are MNHEY and SVGAGI. This CDR3 region has 13 residues. CDR3 residues: CASIGFSVHGYTF. CDR3 DNA: TGTGCCAGCATTGGGTTCAGCGTTCATGGCTACACCTTC.

Only a few counts were recorded for this clonotype. A read error may account for a junction end that differs from germline. V and J are TRBV25-1 and TRBJ1-5; possible D gene TRBD1, 6 bases. CDR3 length equals 14 residues. Per the germline V gene, CDR1 is MGHDK and CDR2 is SYGVNS. Here the CDR3 DNA reads TGTGCTAGCAACAGGGTGGGGAGCAATCAGCCCCAGCATTTT. Amino acid sequence: CASNRVGSNQPQHF.

This clonotype has just a few counts. The junction and the germline gene differ at one end; a read error may be behind it. The genes are TRBV7-7 and TRBJ2-2; 8 nucleotides align to TRBD2. The CDR3 loop spans 16 amino acids. CDR1 and CDR2 from the germline V gene are SSHAT and FNYEAQ (reference sequence). The CDR3 loop reads CASSLDLAGGTGELFF. The DNA of the CDR3 is TGTGCTAGCAGCTTAGACCTGGCGGGAGGCACCGGGGAGCTGTTTTTT.

About this clonotype: At one boundary the junction diverges from the germline segment, which might be a read error. The chain recombines TRBV10-2 with TRBJ2-6, with no clear D. Germline CDR1 is WSHSY and CDR2 is SAAADI. The CDR3 runs 10 residues. The CDR3: CASNTDGEAF. The CDR3 DNA reads as TGCGCCAGCAATACGGACGGTGAAGCTTTC.